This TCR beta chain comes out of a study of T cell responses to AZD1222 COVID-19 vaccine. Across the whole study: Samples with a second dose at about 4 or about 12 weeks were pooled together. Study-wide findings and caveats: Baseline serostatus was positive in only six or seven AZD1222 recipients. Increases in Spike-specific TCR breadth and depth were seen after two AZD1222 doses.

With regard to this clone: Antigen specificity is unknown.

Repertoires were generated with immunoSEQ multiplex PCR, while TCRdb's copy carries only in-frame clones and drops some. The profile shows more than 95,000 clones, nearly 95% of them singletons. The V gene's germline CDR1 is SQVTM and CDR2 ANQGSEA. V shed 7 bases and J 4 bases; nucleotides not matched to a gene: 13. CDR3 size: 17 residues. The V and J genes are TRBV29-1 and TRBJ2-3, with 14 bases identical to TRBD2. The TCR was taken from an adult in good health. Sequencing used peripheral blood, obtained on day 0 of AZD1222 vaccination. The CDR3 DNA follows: TGCAGCGCAAACCCCAGACTAGCGGGAGGGCCGGCAGATACGCAGTATTTT. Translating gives CSANPRLAGGPADTQYF.